This T cell receptor beta chain comes out of a study of T cell changes during pregnancy in multiple sclerosis. Germline V gene lookup returns CDR1 KGHSH and CDR2 LQKENI. V was clipped by 3 bases and J by 4 bases, with 21 bases between them. The CDR3 runs to 17 residues. Sequenced by immunoSEQ multiplex PCR; TCRdb stores in-frame clones only, minus some. Of about 71,000 clones detected, approximately 94% appear once; the ten largest clones hold 1% to 1.5%. Material: peripheral blood, obtained in the third trimester of pregnancy. The rearrangement joins TRBV18 to TRBJ1-2, with no clear D. The sequence came from a female donor with multiple sclerosis, enrolled in a pregnancy study. The CDR3 nucleotides read TGTGCCAGCTCACCTCTATCCCCGGATCGACGCGGCTATGGCTACACCTTC. It encodes CASSPLSPDRRGYGYTF.